What follows describes a single T cell receptor beta chain. The data derive from a study of T cell changes during pregnancy in multiple sclerosis. Only in-frame clones appear in the TCRdb table, and some are missing; sequencing was by immunoSEQ multiplex PCR. The sample consists of 40,000 or so clones, approximately 91% of them appearing once. The CDR3 totals 12 residues. The junction had 2 bases not matched to a gene; V was cut back by 7 bases and J by 2 bases. Germline CDR1 SEHNR, CDR2 FQNEAQ (reference sequence). This TCR derives from a female donor with multiple sclerosis, enrolled in a pregnancy study. This specimen was CD8+ T cells from peripheral blood mononuclear cells, taken after pregnancy. This chain joins TRBV7-9 and TRBJ2-7; TRBD2 agrees at 7 bases. CDR3 protein: CASNAGAYEQYF. Here the CDR3 DNA reads TGTGCCAGCAACGCGGGGGCCTACGAGCAGTACTTC.